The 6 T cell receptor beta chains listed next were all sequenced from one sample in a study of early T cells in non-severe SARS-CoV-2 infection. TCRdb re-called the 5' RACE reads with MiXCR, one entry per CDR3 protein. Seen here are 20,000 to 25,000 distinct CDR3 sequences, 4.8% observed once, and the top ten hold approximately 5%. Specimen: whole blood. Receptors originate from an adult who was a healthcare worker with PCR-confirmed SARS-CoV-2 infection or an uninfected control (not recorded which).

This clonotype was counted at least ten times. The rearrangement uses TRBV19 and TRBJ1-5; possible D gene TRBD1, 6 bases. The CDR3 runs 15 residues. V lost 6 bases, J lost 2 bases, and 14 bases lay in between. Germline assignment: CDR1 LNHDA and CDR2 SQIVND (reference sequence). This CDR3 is CASRIYRDGNQPQHF. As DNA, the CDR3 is TGTGCCAGTAGAATCTACAGGGATGGCAATCAGCCCCAGCATTTT.

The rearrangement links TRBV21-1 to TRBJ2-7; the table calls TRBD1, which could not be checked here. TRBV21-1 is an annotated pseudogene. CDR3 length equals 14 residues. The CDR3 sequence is CASNRPPGGFEQYF. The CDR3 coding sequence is TGTGCCAGCAATAGGCCGCCCGGGGGTTTCGAGCAGTACTTC.

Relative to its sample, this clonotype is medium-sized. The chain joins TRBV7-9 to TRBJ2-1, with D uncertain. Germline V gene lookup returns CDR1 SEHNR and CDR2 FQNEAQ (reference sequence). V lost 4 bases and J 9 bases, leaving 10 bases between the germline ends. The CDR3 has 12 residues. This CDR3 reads CASSSRSREQFF. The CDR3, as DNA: TGTGCCAGCAGCTCAAGATCCCGTGAGCAGTTCTTC.

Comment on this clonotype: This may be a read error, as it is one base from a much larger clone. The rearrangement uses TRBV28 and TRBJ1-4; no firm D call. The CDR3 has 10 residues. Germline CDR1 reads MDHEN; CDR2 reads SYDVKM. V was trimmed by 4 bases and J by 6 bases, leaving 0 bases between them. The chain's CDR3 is CASSYEKLFF. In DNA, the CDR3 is TGTGCCAGCAGTTATGAAAAACTGTTTTTT.

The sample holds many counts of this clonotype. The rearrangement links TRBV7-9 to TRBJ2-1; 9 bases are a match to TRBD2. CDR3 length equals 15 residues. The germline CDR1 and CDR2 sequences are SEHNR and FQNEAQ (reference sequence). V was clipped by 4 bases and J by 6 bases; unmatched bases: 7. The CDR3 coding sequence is TGTGCCAGCAGCTGGACCGGGACTAGCAGCAATGAGCAGTTCTTC. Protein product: CASSWTGTSSNEQFF.

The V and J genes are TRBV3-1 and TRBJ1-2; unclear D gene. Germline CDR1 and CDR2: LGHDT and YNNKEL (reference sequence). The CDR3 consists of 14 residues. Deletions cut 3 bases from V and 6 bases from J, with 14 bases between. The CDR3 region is CASSHDARQDGYTF. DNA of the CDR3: TGTGCCAGCAGCCATGATGCGAGACAAGATGGCTACACCTTC.